What follows describes a single T cell receptor (beta chain). Its target antigen remains unknown. One base away there is no much larger clone; base qualities are not given. The collaborating institutions used their own protocols to collect whole blood in K2EDTA tubes. For TCRbeta analysis, collaborators shipped samples in one of three forms: frozen whole blood, isolated PBMCs, or DNA extracted from either of those sample types. TCRbeta CDR3 regions were amplified from genomic DNA using the immunoSEQ Assay, a bias-controlled multiplex PCR. Per the source publication's procedure: Within the assay, amplification of reference gene primers was used to estimate how many nucleated cells each sample contained. To quantify the absolute abundance of each unique TCRbeta CDR3 rearrangement, sequence reads were collapsed and filtered. For each sample, productive Simpson clonality was calculated as the square root of Simpson's diversity index over productive rearrangements. The table was pulled from immuneACCESS by TCRdb, which kept in-frame rearrangements only. Such tables lose some clones; where checked, under half of the loss comes from unresolved V genes, and the rest has no known cause. V and J calls plus clone size are reproduced from that table; the DNA served to infer D and trimming. This sample gives under 300,000 clones in total; roughly 77% of them show up just once. About 3.5% of the sample goes to the ten largest clones.

At the junction V is shortened by 4 bases and J by 7 bases, with 16 bases in between. The germline V gene encodes CDR1 SQVTM and CDR2 ANQGSEA. The CDR3 spans 13 residues, from the cysteine through the phenylalanine. The kept DNA is CDR3 alone, 39 bases in frame from the first base. These data are taken from a study of blood T cell repertoires in COVID-19 (TCRdb year 2020). Background on the whole study: The collaborator samples originated in the United States, Italy and Spain and spanned the acute and convalescent phases of COVID-19. The material from the prospective study consisted of cDNA or gDNA derived from T cells, B-cell-depleted T cells, or PBMCs. Subjects who had been exposed to COVID-19, were actively infected with it, or had recovered from it provided the deeply sampled blood TCRbeta repertoires that made up the dataset. A freely available public database, intended as a resource for researchers studying the immune response to SARS-CoV-2, is where the repertoires were released. Samples came from the ongoing ImmuneRACE study (first 160 participants) plus 1,254 subjects from 6 global collaborators. A de-identified subject ID, COVID-19 status, age in years and sex were almost always included in the sample metadata. Where HLA class I and class II types were available, the types were taken from metadata supplied by the sample provider, not from assay-based typing.

The full study reports these points: Clinical and demographic metadata were provided uncurated, with the amount varying by source and participant.

Sequenced material: peripheral blood. Recombination connected TRBV29-1 to TRBJ1-2; the best D guess is TRBD1, with 5 bases matching. The TCR originated in a woman older than 75 with acute or convalescent COVID-19. CDR3 region: CSVGAGLIGGYTF. The bases read TGCAGCGTTGGGGCAGGGTTGATTGGTGGCTACACCTTC.